Following are 26 T cell receptor beta chains from one sample sequenced in a study of blood T cell repertoires in COVID-19. Generated by immunoSEQ multiplex PCR, the TCRdb table keeps only in-frame clones and is missing some. This sample has about 410,000 clones; 86% occur once, and the top ten carry 1.4%. Source material: peripheral blood. These receptors were collected from a woman aged 25-40 years with active or convalescent COVID-19.

The CDR3 loop is CASSLAGSSYEQYF. CDR3 coding DNA: TGCGCCAGCAGCTTGGCTGGGAGCTCCTACGAGCAGTACTTC. The chain is built from TRBV5-1 and TRBJ2-7; TRBD2 is a possible D gene (5 bases). This CDR3 spans 14 amino acids. V lost 0 bases and J lost 0, with 7 bases in between. Germline V gives CDR1 SGHRS, CDR2 YFSETQ.

The rearrangement joins TRBV11-2 to TRBJ2-1, with D hard to call. V was cut by 1 base and J by 5 bases, with 12 bases left in between. The germline V gene encodes CDR1 SGHAT and CDR2 FQNNGV. This CDR3 comprises 15 residues. CDR3 coding DNA: TGTGCCAGCAGCTTAGCTCGTAGAACTAACAATGAGCAGTTCTTC. This translates into CASSLARRTNNEQFF.

The chain recombines TRBV6-2 or TRBV6-3 with TRBJ1-2, with 8 bases identical to TRBD1. Trimming removed 4 bases from V and 3 bases from J; junction bases left unmatched: 4. This CDR3 has 14 amino acids. Germline-derived CDR1 and CDR2 are MNHEY and SVGEGT. This chain's CDR3 is CASSSPTGDYGYTF. CDR3 coding DNA: TGTGCCAGCAGTTCCCCGACAGGGGACTATGGCTACACCTTC.

The chain links TRBV2 to TRBJ1-2; 7 bases are a match to TRBD1. J was trimmed by 5 bases and V by 6 bases; bases with no gene match: 9. The germline V gene has CDR1 SNHLY and CDR2 FYNNEI. The CDR3 contains 14 residues. In DNA form, the CDR3 reads TGTGCCAGCAGCGCCTACGGGACAGATTATGGCTACACCTTC. The encoded protein is CASSAYGTDYGYTF.

Points on this clone: The sample carries other DNA sequences with the same CDR3. J is TRBJ1-3 and V is TRBV2; no clear D. In germline, CDR1 is SNHLY, CDR2 FYNNEI. There are 14 residues in the CDR3. Trimming took 3 bases from V and 0 from J, leaving 6 bases between them. CDR3 DNA sequence: TGTGCCAGCAGTGATCCCAGCTCTGGAAACACCATATATTTT. The encoded protein is CASSDPSSGNTIYF.

The chain has TRBV27 and TRBJ1-5, with TRBD1 matching over 8 bases. CDR1 and CDR2 from the germline V gene are MNHEY and SMNVEV (reference sequence). V lost 8 bases to trimming and J lost 4 bases; unmatched junction nucleotides: 10. This CDR3 spans 15 amino acids. This chain's CDR3 is CASRTGFGNNQPQHF. DNA for the CDR3: TGTGCCAGCCGGACAGGGTTTGGGAATAATCAGCCCCAGCATTTT.

The CDR3 spells CAWDLLAGSTNEQFF. The CDR3 coding sequence is TGTGCCTGGGACCTACTAGCGGGAAGTACCAATGAGCAGTTCTTC. The rearrangement links TRBV30 to TRBJ2-1; the match to TRBD2 covers 10 bases. The CDR3 spans 15 residues. Trimming removed 5 bases from V and 6 bases from J; junction bases left unmatched: 10. Per the germline V gene, CDR1 is GTSNPN and CDR2 is SVGIG (reference sequence).

The chain recombines TRBV2 with TRBJ2-3, with 8 bases aligning to TRBD1. V gave up 8 bases and J gave up 3 bases; unmatched junction bases: 7. CDR3 length: 14 residues. Per the germline V gene, CDR1 is SNHLY and CDR2 is FYNNEI. CDR3 sequence (DNA): TGTGCCAGCGGAAGGGACAGGAGTACAGATACGCAGTATTTT. The encoded protein is CASGRDRSTDTQYF. Looking up the rest from reference TRBV2 and TRBJ2-3 gives the full variable domain: EPEVTQTPSHQVTQMGQEVILRCVPISNHLYFYWYRQILGQKVEFLVSFYNNEISEKSEIFDDQFSVERPDGSNFTLKIRSTKLEDSAMYFCASGRDRSTDTQYFGPGTRLTVL.

On this clone itself: Other DNA sequences of this sample code for an identical CDR3. The chain has TRBV18 and TRBJ1-1; D gene uncertain. V was clipped by 3 bases and J by 0 bases, with 11 bases between them. This CDR3 comprises 15 residues. Germline V lookup: CDR1 KGHSH, CDR2 LQKENI. The DNA of the CDR3 is TGTGCCAGCTCACCCCCGGCGGGGATGAACACTGAAGCTTTCTTT. It yields the protein CASSPPAGMNTEAFF. Variable domain in full (rest from reference TRBV18 and TRBJ1-1): NAGVMQNPRHLVRRRGQEARLRCSPMKGHSHVYWYRQLPEEGLKFMVYLQKENIIDESGMPKERFSAEFPKEGPSILRIQQVVRGDSAAYFCASSPPAGMNTEAFFGQGTRLTVV.

This sequence joins TRBV11-2 and TRBJ1-4; tentatively, D is TRBD1 (5 bases). The V end lost 7 bases, the J end lost 8 bases, and 14 bases lay between the germline ends. CDR3 length: 13 amino acids. Germline lookup yields CDR1 SGHAT and CDR2 FQNNGV. CDR3 loop: CASTQGVSEKLFF. CDR3 DNA sequence: TGTGCCAGCACACAAGGGGTTTCCGAAAAACTGTTTTTT. Complete variable domain (other parts from reference TRBV11-2 and TRBJ1-4): EAGVAQSPRYKIIEKRQSVAFWCNPISGHATLYWYQQILGQGPKLLIQFQNNGVVDDSQLPKDRFSAERLKGVDSTLKIQPAKLEDSAVYLCASTQGVSEKLFFGSGTQLSVL.

In the case of this clone: At one end the junction does not follow the germline gene, possibly because of a read error. The V call is TRBV5-1, the J call TRBJ2-5, with 7 bases aligning to TRBD1. Germline values: CDR1 SGHRS, CDR2 YFSETQ. This CDR3 spans 12 amino acids. The CDR3 spells CASSWDSSITDF. In DNA form, the CDR3 reads TGCGCCAGCAGCTGGGACAGCTCCATCACGGACTTC.

The V call is TRBV5-1, the J call TRBJ2-7, with 10 bases aligning to TRBD1. The CDR3 runs to 14 residues. Germline CDR1 is SGHRS and CDR2 is YFSETQ. The trim removed 6 bases at V and 4 bases at J, leaving 7 bases unmatched. As DNA, the CDR3 is TGCGCCAGCACCACGGGACAGGGGAGTTACGAGCAGTACTTC. Protein: CASTTGQGSYEQYF.

The chain recombines TRBV29-1 with TRBJ2-3; 13 nucleotides align to TRBD2. Germline CDR1 is SQVTM and CDR2 is ANQGSEA. The length of the CDR3 is 15 residues. The ends lost 3 bases at V and 3 bases at J; junction bases unmatched: 3. The CDR3 DNA sequence: TGCAGCGTTGACGGGACTAGCGGGAAAACAGATACGCAGTATTTT. It yields the protein CSVDGTSGKTDTQYF.

V gene TRBV27 combines with J gene TRBJ1-2, with 7 bases aligning to TRBD1. This CDR3 region has 15 residues. V shed 6 bases, J shed 1 base, and the junction held 8 bases outside the gene matches. Germline CDR1 reads MNHEY; CDR2 reads SMNVEV (reference sequence). CDR3 residues: CASRSNRGLNYGYTF. In DNA, the CDR3 is TGTGCCAGCAGATCAAACAGGGGCCTTAACTATGGCTACACCTTC.

This chain uses TRBV7-9 with TRBJ2-2; 11 bases map to TRBD1. Trimming at V came to 4 bases and at J to 5 bases, leaving 9 bases not matched to a gene. Germline V gene sequence: CDR1 SEHNR, CDR2 FQNEAQ (reference sequence). The CDR3 contains 17 residues. The CDR3 spells CASSSTRDRGITGELFF. The CDR3 DNA follows: TGTGCCAGCAGCTCAACCCGGGACAGGGGGATTACCGGGGAGCTGTTTTTT.

V and J are TRBV6-5 and TRBJ1-5, with 7 bases identical to TRBD1. The junction had 8 bases not matched to a gene; V was cut back by 6 bases and J by 6 bases. Germline CDR1 MNHEY, CDR2 SVGAGI. The CDR3 is 14 residues long. In nucleotides, the CDR3 is TGTGCCAGCAGCCAGGGGGGTTGGGGTCAGCCCCAGCATTTT. It translates to CASSQGGWGQPQHF.

The chain links TRBV14 to TRBJ2-7; D is unclear. Germline CDR1 reads SGHDN; CDR2 reads FVKESK. V gave up 3 bases and J gave up 0 bases, with 3 bases separating them. The length of the CDR3 is 12 residues. CDR3 in DNA: TGTGCCAGCAGCCAGTACTCCTACGAGCAGTACTTC. This encodes CASSQYSYEQYF.

This chain connects TRBV19 to TRBJ1-6; D is perhaps TRBD1 (5 bases). CDR1 LNHDA and CDR2 SQIVND come from the germline V gene (reference sequence). There are 16 residues in the CDR3. The V end lost 3 bases, the J end lost 7 bases, and 16 bases lay between the germline ends. CDR3 protein: CASSIGHQTQNSPLHF. As DNA, the CDR3 is TGTGCCAGTAGTATCGGACACCAAACCCAGAATTCACCCCTCCACTTT.

The chain combines TRBV11-2 with TRBJ1-4; 9 bases agree with TRBD1. V was clipped by 5 bases and J by 6 bases; unmatched bases: 4. In germline, CDR1 is SGHAT, CDR2 FQNNGV. The length of the CDR3 is 14 residues. CDR3 in amino acids: CASSPGQGYEKLFF. CDR3 sequence (DNA): TGTGCCAGCAGCCCCGGACAGGGGTATGAAAAACTGTTTTTT.

This clone appeared a single time. The chain has TRBV27 and TRBJ1-1, with 7 nucleotides matching TRBD1. V lost 2 bases and J lost 7; bases outside the gene matches: 4. The germline V gene has CDR1 MNHEY and CDR2 SMNVEV (reference sequence). The CDR3 totals 13 residues. The CDR3 is CASSLRDSHEAFF. The CDR3, as DNA: TGTGCCAGCAGTTTAAGGGACAGCCATGAAGCTTTCTTT.

The V and J genes are TRBV9 and TRBJ1-1, with a weak D call TRBD1 (5 bases). The CDR3 extends over 14 amino acids. V was clipped by 6 bases and J by 4 bases, with 16 bases between them. Germline V CDR1 and CDR2: SGDLS, YYNGEE. The CDR3 nucleotides are TGTGCCAGCACCGGTTTCGGGGGGAGCACTGAAGCTTTCTTT. Translation gives CASTGFGGSTEAFF. The full variable domain, in which reference TRBV9 and TRBJ1-1 provide the parts outside the CDR3, is DSGVTQTPKHLITATGQRVTLRCSPRSGDLSVYWYQQSLDQGLQFLIQYYNGEERAKGNILERFSAQQFPDLHSELNLSSLELGDSALYFCASTGFGGSTEAFFGQGTRLTVV.

The rearrangement links TRBV6-5 to TRBJ1-1; D is unclear. Germline CDR1 reads MNHEY; CDR2 reads SVGAGI. V gave up 4 bases and J gave up 2 bases, with 17 bases separating them. The CDR3 covers 16 residues. The CDR3 sequence: CASSFRWAPLNTEAFF. CDR3 nucleotide sequence: TGTGCCAGCAGTTTCAGGTGGGCACCCCTTAACACTGAAGCTTTCTTT.

The V gene is TRBV5-1, the J gene TRBJ2-5, with D maybe TRBD1 (5 bases). The germline V and J ends were trimmed by 0 bases and 5 bases, with 11 bases remaining between them. There are 14 residues in the CDR3. Germline V CDR1 and CDR2: SGHRS, YFSETQ. DNA for the CDR3: TGCGCCAGCAGCTTGGATCAGGGCGGCGAGACCCAGTACTTC. Translating it yields CASSLDQGGETQYF.

The V and J genes are TRBV27 and TRBJ1-6; weak D call: TRBD1 (5 bases). The length of the CDR3 is 14 residues. Between the trimmed V and J ends, which lost 6 bases and 8 bases, there was a span of 14 bases. CDR1 MNHEY and CDR2 SMNVEV come from the germline V gene (reference sequence). The CDR3 reads CASSVQTDHSPLHF. The CDR3 DNA reads as TGTGCCAGCAGCGTACAGACAGATCATTCACCCCTCCACTTT.

This chain connects TRBV30 to TRBJ1-1; TRBD1 agrees at 9 bases. CDR3 length: 14 amino acids. The ends lost 5 bases at V and 7 bases at J; junction bases unmatched: 11. Per the germline V gene, CDR1 is GTSNPN and CDR2 is SVGIG (reference sequence). The CDR3 nucleotides read TGTGCCTGGCCTAGGACAGGGGCTGGGGGTGAAGCTTTCTTT. This gives the protein CAWPRTGAGGEAFF.

The gene calls are TRBV27 and TRBJ2-7; 8 nucleotides line up with TRBD2. Germline CDR1 reads MNHEY; CDR2 reads SMNVEV (reference sequence). Trimming took 7 bases from V and 0 from J; bases not matched to a gene: 11. The CDR3 has 16 residues. CDR3 sequence: CASKTSPLAGSYEQYF. CDR3 coding DNA: TGTGCCAGCAAGACATCCCCGCTAGCGGGCTCCTACGAGCAGTACTTC.